These T cell receptor beta chains were read from a single sample in a study of blood T cells in healthy people across ages. TCRdb called the 5' RACE reads again in MiXCR, with one record for every CDR3 protein. The sample lists 2 million or so distinct CDR3 sequences, about 49% seen once, with roughly 2% in the top ten. Input material: blood. These receptors all come from a woman in her thirties or forties in good health. Both conserved end residues are part of each CDR3. Each record gives: CDR3 protein, CDR3 DNA, D gene, V gene, clone size, J gene. A D gene is named only where the DNA matches it firmly. A row's size may be missing; if present it is once, few, many or a size class.

CDR3: CATSDQGAAALDGYTF
DNA: TGTGCCACCAGTGACCAGGGGGCAGCGGCTCTGGATGGCTACACCTTC
D: TRBD1
V: TRBV24-1
size: NA
J: TRBJ1-2

CDR3: CASSLLAGGSFGEQFF
DNA: TGTGCCAGCAGTTTATTGGCGGGGGGGTCATTTGGTGAGCAGTTCTTC
D: TRBD2
V: TRBV27
size: NA
J: TRBJ2-1

CDR3: CASSRTGAQPQHF
DNA: TGTGCCAGCAGCCGGACGGGGGCGCAGCCCCAGCATTTT
D: NA
V: TRBV7-2
size: NA
J: TRBJ1-5

CDR3: CATSDFRETEETQYF
DNA: TGTGCCACCAGTGATTTCCGGGAGACGGAAGAGACCCAGTACTTC
D: NA
V: TRBV24-1
size: few
J: TRBJ2-5

CDR3: CASGAGDILRETQYF
DNA: TGTGCCAGCGGGGCGGGAGATATCTTGCGGGAGACCCAGTACTTC
D: TRBD2
V: TRBV28
size: NA
J: TRBJ2-5

CDR3: CSARDWDRDTDTQYF
DNA: TGCAGTGCTAGAGATTGGGACAGGGACACAGATACGCAGTATTTT
D: TRBD1
V: TRBV20-1
size: few
J: TRBJ2-3

CDR3: CASSSFPGANVLTF
DNA: TGTGCCAGCAGTTCCTTCCCAGGGGCCAACGTCCTGACTTTC
D: NA
V: TRBV27
size: NA
J: TRBJ2-6

CDR3: CASSLTVLGETQYF
DNA: TGTGCCAGCAGCCTGACTGTCTTGGGGGAGACCCAGTACTTC
D: NA
V: TRBV4-2
size: few
J: TRBJ2-5

CDR3: CASSSMLTGSYEQYF
DNA: TGTGCCAGCAGCTCGATGTTAACCGGATCCTACGAGCAGTACTTC
D: NA
V: TRBV7-9
size: NA
J: TRBJ2-7

CDR3: CASSPRGARGSYTF
DNA: TGTGCCAGCAGCCCCAGGGGCGCTAGGGGTAGCTACACCTTC
D: NA
V: TRBV13
size: NA
J: TRBJ1-2

CDR3: CASSLVEGIGEQFF
DNA: TGTGCCAGCAGCCTTGTCGAGGGGATCGGTGAGCAGTTCTTC
D: NA
V: TRBV9
size: NA
J: TRBJ2-1

CDR3: CASRKDGVSTDTQYF
DNA: TGTGCCAGCAGAAAGGACGGGGTTAGCACAGATACGCAGTATTTT
D: NA
V: TRBV6-2/TRBV6-3
size: NA
J: TRBJ2-3

CDR3: CASSAMNEQYF
DNA: TGTGCCAGCAGCGCAATGAACGAGCAGTACTTC
D: NA
V: TRBV7-2
size: many
J: TRBJ2-7

CDR3: CASIGQSTLAKNIQYF
DNA: TGTGCCAGTATCGGTCAGTCTACACTAGCCAAAAACATTCAGTACTTC
D: NA
V: TRBV21-1
size: few
J: TRBJ2-4

CDR3: CASSFYSLSGANVLTF
DNA: TGTGCCAGCAGTTTCTACAGTCTCTCTGGGGCCAACGTCCTGACTTTC
D: NA
V: TRBV12-3/TRBV12-4
size: few
J: TRBJ2-6

CDR3: CASSLEGLAGIYNEQFF
DNA: TGTGCCAGCAGTTTAGAAGGTTTGGCGGGGATCTACAATGAGCAGTTCTTC
D: NA
V: TRBV27
size: NA
J: TRBJ2-1

CDR3: CASSYPTSGGPSSYNEQFF
DNA: TGTGCCAGCAGTTACCCGACTAGCGGGGGGCCGAGCTCCTACAATGAGCAGTTCTTC
D: TRBD2
V: TRBV7-2
size: NA
J: TRBJ2-1

CDR3: CASSFPGGATQYF
DNA: TGTGCCAGCAGTTTTCCTGGGGGAGCGACCCAGTACTTC
D: NA
V: TRBV28
size: NA
J: TRBJ2-5

CDR3: CASNRLGPYEQYF
DNA: TGTGCCAGCAACAGACTGGGCCCCTACGAGCAGTACTTC
D: NA
V: TRBV6-5
size: NA
J: TRBJ2-7

CDR3: CASSAPSGGAGTQYF
DNA: TGTGCCAGCAGTGCTCCTAGCGGGGGGGCAGGGACCCAGTACTTC
D: TRBD2
V: TRBV6-1
size: NA
J: TRBJ2-5

CDR3: CSASRAGRGLTYNEQFF
DNA: TGCAGTGCTAGTAGAGCCGGGCGGGGCCTTACCTACAATGAGCAGTTCTTC
D: NA
V: TRBV20-1
size: NA
J: TRBJ2-1

CDR3: CSASYRRGGAVDEQFF
DNA: TGCAGTGCTAGTTATCGCCGCGGGGGGGCTGTCGATGAGCAGTTCTTC
D: TRBD2
V: TRBV20-1
size: few
J: TRBJ2-1

CDR3: CATSDVDGLGANVLTF
DNA: TGTGCCACCAGTGATGTGGACGGCCTTGGGGCCAACGTCCTGACTTTC
D: NA
V: TRBV24-1
size: NA
J: TRBJ2-6

CDR3: CASSPRPGQGYGYTF
DNA: TGTGCCAGCAGCCCCAGACCGGGACAGGGCTATGGCTACACCTTC
D: TRBD1
V: TRBV5-5
size: NA
J: TRBJ1-2

CDR3: CASSQDRRPSYNEQFF
DNA: TGCGCCAGCAGCCAAGATAGGCGGCCCTCCTACAATGAGCAGTTCTTC
D: NA
V: TRBV4-1
size: NA
J: TRBJ2-1

CDR3: CASSETRGSYGQYF
DNA: TGCGCCAGCAGTGAGACACGGGGGTCCTACGGGCAGTACTTC
D: NA
V: TRBV5-1
size: NA
J: TRBJ2-7

CDR3: CSVLGGASYNEQYF
DNA: TGCAGCGTTCTCGGGGGGGCGTCCTACAATGAGCAGTACTTC
D: TRBD2
V: TRBV29-1
size: NA
J: TRBJ2-7

CDR3: CASSMRQGAGETQYF
DNA: TGTGCCAGCAGCATGAGACAGGGGGCGGGAGAGACCCAGTACTTC
D: TRBD1
V: TRBV12-3/TRBV12-4
size: NA
J: TRBJ2-5

CDR3: CASSPRWKGTNEKLFF
DNA: TGTGCCAGCAGCCCTCGATGGAAGGGGACTAATGAAAAACTGTTTTTT
D: NA
V: TRBV7-8
size: NA
J: TRBJ1-4

CDR3: CASSQDGIRQRGGTDTQYF
DNA: TGCGCCAGCAGCCAAGATGGAATTCGGCAGCGGGGGGGAACAGATACGCAGTATTTT
D: TRBD2
V: TRBV4-3
size: NA
J: TRBJ2-3

CDR3: CASSRPVGQADTQYF
DNA: TGTGCCAGCAGCCGACCTGTGGGCCAGGCAGATACGCAGTATTTT
D: NA
V: TRBV7-9
size: NA
J: TRBJ2-3

CDR3: CASSPNHGLDGYTF
DNA: TGTGCCAGCAGCCCGAATCACGGATTGGATGGCTACACCTTC
D: NA
V: TRBV7-3
size: NA
J: TRBJ1-2

CDR3: CASREGQRAFF
DNA: TGTGCCAGCAGGGAAGGTCAGCGGGCTTTCTTT
D: NA
V: TRBV12-3/TRBV12-4
size: NA
J: TRBJ1-1

CDR3: CASSSIQGAANSPLHF
DNA: TGTGCCAGCAGTTCAATTCAGGGCGCGGCAAATTCACCCCTCCACTTT
D: NA
V: TRBV6-2/TRBV6-3
size: NA
J: TRBJ1-6

CDR3: CASSLISGGYNSPLHF
DNA: TGTGCCAGCAGCCTTATATCCGGGGGATATAATTCACCCCTCCACTTT
D: NA
V: TRBV7-2
size: NA
J: TRBJ1-6

CDR3: CASSTPPRGISSYNEQFF
DNA: TGTGCCAGCAGCACGCCCCCTCGGGGCATTAGCTCCTACAATGAGCAGTTCTTC
D: NA
V: TRBV9
size: NA
J: TRBJ2-1

CDR3: CASTRGLASYEQYF
DNA: TGTGCCAGCACCAGGGGACTAGCGTCCTACGAGCAGTACTTC
D: TRBD2
V: TRBV28
size: few
J: TRBJ2-7

CDR3: CASSPRATYGYTF
DNA: TGTGCCAGCAGCCCCAGGGCTACCTATGGCTACACCTTC
D: NA
V: TRBV6-5
size: few
J: TRBJ1-2